These 22 T cell receptor beta chains were sequenced from one sample in a study of T-cell reconstitution after alpha-beta-depleted transplantation in children. It was with unique molecular identifiers that the TCRbeta library was prepared. MiXCR, run by TCRdb on the PCR reads, gives a single entry per CDR3 protein. The data contain 640,000 or so distinct CDR3 sequences, around 16% of them seen just once; the ten biggest clones take up 1.1%. Sample: PBMCs from the stem cell graft donor, taken from the stem cell graft. The receptors were gathered from a human donor who donated a stem cell graft to a child with acute myeloid leukemia.

This clonotype was counted at least ten times. The chain recombines TRBV5-1 with TRBJ2-1, with 8 bases identical to TRBD1. CDR1 SGHRS and CDR2 YFSETQ come from the germline V gene. The CDR3 spans 16 residues. V was pared by 3 bases and J by 0 bases, with 5 bases of the junction left unmatched. The chain's CDR3 is CASSSSGTGSYNEQFF. The CDR3 nucleotides are TGCGCCAGCAGCTCCTCCGGGACAGGCTCCTACAATGAGCAGTTCTTC.

The V call is TRBV6-2 or TRBV6-3, the J call TRBJ2-5; 7 nucleotides line up with TRBD2. Per the germline V gene, CDR1 is MNHEY and CDR2 is SVGEGT. Trimming removed 4 bases from V and 5 bases from J; junction bases left unmatched: 16. The CDR3 has 17 amino acids. The DNA of the CDR3 is TGTGCCAGCAGTTTCTCAAGAGCGGGGCTGATTCGGGAGACCCAGTACTTC. Translating it yields CASSFSRAGLIRETQYF.

There are many counts of this clonotype. This chain links TRBV9 with TRBJ2-7, with 8 bases matching TRBD2. The CDR3 covers 16 residues. Germline lookup yields CDR1 SGDLS and CDR2 YYNGEE. V shed 0 bases, J shed 7 bases, and the junction held 12 bases outside the gene matches. The CDR3 loop reads CASSVDSGGLAGEQYF. Written as DNA, the CDR3 is TGTGCCAGCAGCGTAGACAGCGGGGGCCTCGCCGGGGAGCAGTACTTC.

The V and J genes are TRBV5-5 and TRBJ2-7; D gene ambiguous. Looked up from germline, CDR1 is SGHKS and CDR2 is YYEKEE (reference sequence). CDR3 length: 15 residues. V lost 5 bases, J lost 3 bases, and 18 bases lay in between. The CDR3 spells CASRPQGSYYYEQYF. CDR3 sequence (DNA): TGTGCCAGCAGGCCGCAAGGGTCCTACTACTACGAGCAGTACTTC.

The sample holds a few counts of this clonotype. This chain uses TRBV9 with TRBJ1-1; D is unclear. V lost 0 bases and J 3 bases, leaving 21 bases between the germline ends. Germline CDR1 is SGDLS and CDR2 is YYNGEE. CDR3 length: 18 amino acids. CDR3 loop: CASSVATLRREQYTEAFF. CDR3 nucleotides: TGTGCCAGCAGCGTAGCTACGTTGAGAAGGGAGCAATACACTGAAGCTTTCTTT.

In its sample, this clonotype was seen many times. This chain links TRBV5-5 with TRBJ1-5; D call uncertain. The CDR3 totals 15 residues. Trimming stripped 4 bases from V and 3 bases from J, with 14 bases between. Germline V gives CDR1 SGHKS, CDR2 YYEKEE (reference sequence). The CDR3 reads CASSTDIGLNQPQHF. For the CDR3, the DNA is TGTGCCAGCAGCACCGACATTGGCCTCAATCAGCCCCAGCATTTT. The full variable domain, its missing parts supplied by reference TRBV5-5 and TRBJ1-5, is DAGVTQSPTHLIKTRGQQVTLRCSPISGHKSVSWYQQVLGQGPQFIFQYYEKEERGRGNFPDRFSARQFPNYSSELNVNALLLGDSALYLCASSTDIGLNQPQHFGDGTRLSIL.

This chain uses TRBV10-3 with TRBJ1-1; D call uncertain. Trimming stripped 10 bases from V and 1 base from J, with 10 bases between. The CDR3 runs to 12 residues. From germline, CDR1 is ENHRY and CDR2 SYGVKD. The CDR3 region is CATGPPNTEAFF. The CDR3 coding sequence is TGTGCCACCGGACCTCCGAACACTGAAGCTTTCTTT.

This clonotype appeared many times. The gene calls are TRBV5-1 and TRBJ2-5; 8 bases map to TRBD2. With 8 bases clipped from V and 5 bases from J, the junction kept 11 bases outside the gene matches. The CDR3 covers 14 residues. The germline gives CDR1 SGHRS, CDR2 YFSETQ. The CDR3 DNA reads as TGCGCCAGTCAGTTCGGACTAGCCGTTGAGACCCAGTACTTC. This sequence encodes CASQFGLAVETQYF.

This clonotype was counted at least ten times. V and J are TRBV20-1 and TRBJ1-4, with D perhaps TRBD1 (5 bases). Trimming shortened V by 5 bases and J by 7 bases, and 11 bases separated the two germline ends. The germline V gene has CDR1 DFQATT and CDR2 SNEGSKA (reference sequence). This CDR3 region has 12 residues. CDR3 coding DNA: TGCAGTGCTTGGGACCTGACTGAAAAACTGTTTTTT. This encodes CSAWDLTEKLFF.

V usage is TRBV20-1 and J usage is TRBJ2-2; 12 nucleotides line up with TRBD1. CDR1 DFQATT and CDR2 SNEGSKA come from the germline V gene (reference sequence). Trimming at V came to 7 bases and at J to 0 bases, leaving 9 bases not matched to a gene. This CDR3 is built from 17 residues. DNA for the CDR3: TGCAGTGTAACTGGGACAGGGGGCCTCACGAACACCGGGGAGCTGTTTTTT. Encoded protein: CSVTGTGGLTNTGELFF.

This clonotype came up many times. The chain employs TRBV20-1 and TRBJ2-1; the match to TRBD2 covers 8 bases. CDR1 is DFQATT, CDR2 SNEGSKA, per germline (reference sequence). CDR3 length: 14 amino acids. V lost 5 bases to trimming and J lost 5 bases; unmatched junction nucleotides: 8. The CDR3 spells CSARPLAGHNEQFF. CDR3 coding DNA: TGCAGTGCTCGACCTCTAGCGGGTCACAATGAGCAGTTCTTC.

The chain joins TRBV7-8 to TRBJ2-4; the match to TRBD1 covers 7 bases. The CDR3 is 16 residues long. In germline, CDR1 is SGHVS, CDR2 FQNEAQ. V lost 5 bases, J lost 7 bases, and 14 bases stayed unmatched. The CDR3 DNA reads TGTGCCAGCAGCACCAGGACAGGAGCCGCGAGGAACATTCAGTACTTC. This encodes CASSTRTGAARNIQYF.

This clonotype was found many times. V gene TRBV6-2 or TRBV6-3 combines with J gene TRBJ2-7; 9 bases fit TRBD2. CDR3 length equals 17 residues. CDR1 and CDR2 from the germline V gene are MNHEY and SVGEGT. The junction had 7 bases not matched to a gene; V was cut back by 0 bases and J by 1 base. The CDR3 bases are TGTGCCAGCAGTTACTCGCCTAGCGGGGTTAGGTCCTACGAGCAGTACTTC. Residues: CASSYSPSGVRSYEQYF.

This clonotype was found a few times. The rearrangement joins TRBV7-2 to TRBJ2-7, with a weak D call TRBD1 (6 bases). The CDR3 has 13 amino acids. Trimming pared 5 bases from V and 4 bases from J, leaving 12 bases between. Germline V gene data show CDR1 as SGHTA and CDR2 as FQGNSA. For the CDR3, the DNA is TGTGCCAGCAGCCGAGGACAGTGGTACGAGCAGTACTTC. Residues: CASSRGQWYEQYF.

This clonotype was recorded at least ten times. The CDR3: CSARDREGYGYTF. CDR3 in DNA: TGCAGTGCTAGGGACAGGGAGGGCTATGGCTACACCTTC. The V and J genes are TRBV20-1 and TRBJ1-2; 8 bases line up with TRBD1. With V trimmed by 3 bases and J by 4 bases, 4 bases remained unmatched. CDR1 is DFQATT, CDR2 SNEGSKA, per germline (reference sequence). The length of the CDR3 is 13 residues.

This clonotype was seen ten or more times. The chain links TRBV4-3 to TRBJ1-4, with D possibly matching TRBD1 (6 bases). V was clipped by 0 bases and J by 8 bases, with 16 bases between them. CDR1 is LGHNA, CDR2 YSLEER, per germline. This CDR3 spans 16 amino acids. The DNA of the CDR3 is TGCGCCAGCAGCCAAGAATTATCGCAGGGGCCCGAAAAACTGTTTTTT. Translating it yields CASSQELSQGPEKLFF.

This clonotype has just a few counts. The rearrangement uses TRBV7-2 and TRBJ2-3, with 10 bases identical to TRBD1. This CDR3 has 15 amino acids. The J segment lost 5 bases and the V segment lost 1 base, leaving 3 bases of the junction unmatched. CDR1 is SGHTA, CDR2 FQGNSA, per germline. This CDR3 reads CASSLEGQGLDTQYF. CDR3 coding DNA: TGTGCCAGCAGCTTAGAGGGACAGGGGCTAGATACGCAGTATTTT. Full variable domain (outside the CDR3, taken from reference TRBV7-2 and TRBJ2-3): GAGVSQSPSNKVTEKGKDVELRCDPISGHTALYWYRQSLGQGLEFLIYFQGNSAPDKSGLPSDRFSAERTGGSVSTLTIQRTQQEDSAVYLCASSLEGQGLDTQYFGPGTRLTVL.

The gene calls are TRBV9 and TRBJ2-1; 15 bases map to TRBD2. J gave up 3 bases and V 3 bases, and 4 bases lay outside the gene matches. CDR1 is SGDLS and CDR2 is YYNGEE in the germline V gene. The CDR3 covers 17 residues. DNA of the CDR3: TGTGCCAGCAGCGGGACTAGCGGGGGGGCCTACTACAATGAGCAGTTCTTC. Amino acids: CASSGTSGGAYYNEQFF.

This clonotype was found many times. The chain employs TRBV7-9 and TRBJ2-2, with D maybe TRBD2 (6 bases). The CDR3 is made up of 14 amino acids. Germline CDR1 is SEHNR and CDR2 is FQNEAQ (reference sequence). The germline V and J ends were trimmed by 2 bases and 6 bases, with 10 bases remaining between them. The CDR3 here is CASSLKPGAGELFF. The CDR3, as DNA: TGTGCCAGCAGCTTAAAACCGGGGGCCGGGGAGCTGTTTTTT.

There are many counts of this clonotype. V and J are TRBV29-1 and TRBJ2-4; D is uncertain. The V gene's germline CDR1 is SQVTM and CDR2 ANQGSEA. V shed 3 bases and J shed 6 bases, with 12 bases lying between them. The CDR3 length is 13 residues. CDR3 amino acids: CSVEGGTANIQYF. The CDR3 DNA sequence: TGCAGCGTTGAGGGCGGAACAGCAAACATTCAGTACTTC.

This clonotype was detected a few times. The chain couples TRBV6-1 to TRBJ2-5; D ambiguous. V shed 6 bases and J shed 4 bases, with 15 bases lying between them. CDR3 length: 14 residues. CDR1 MNHNS and CDR2 SASEGT come from the germline V gene. The CDR3 loop is CASSQDPGPETQYF. Written as DNA, the CDR3 is TGTGCCAGCAGCCAGGACCCCGGCCCAGAGACCCAGTACTTC.

DNA for the CDR3: TGTGCCTGGAGTAACCCCGGAGGAAACACCATATATTTT. Residues: CAWSNPGGNTIYF. V usage is TRBV30 and J usage is TRBJ1-3; D gene unclear. Trimming left V 2 bases short and J 4 bases short, with 9 bases between. The CDR3 sequence is 13 residues long. The V gene's germline CDR1 is GTSNPN and CDR2 SVGIG (reference sequence).